These 19 T cell receptor beta chains were sequenced from one sample in a study of blood T cell repertoires in COVID-19. The repertoire was sequenced with immunoSEQ multiplex PCR; TCRdb's copy has only in-frame clones and lacks some. The profile shows roughly 68,000 clones, around 88% of them singletons. The sequencing input was peripheral blood. The receptors come from a woman in her 70s with acute or convalescent COVID-19.

The V and J genes are TRBV28 and TRBJ1-1; the D gene is possibly TRBD1 (5 bases). Germline V gene data show CDR1 as MDHEN and CDR2 as SYDVKM. The CDR3 has 18 residues. The V end lost 7 bases, the J end lost 1 base, and 25 bases lay between the germline ends. CDR3 loop: CASISGQGELWGNTEAFF. In DNA form, the CDR3 reads TGTGCCAGCATCTCGGGCCAGGGTGAATTATGGGGGAACACTGAAGCTTTCTTT.

This rearrangement joins TRBV4-3 to TRBJ1-1, with D maybe TRBD1 (5 bases). V was clipped by 3 bases and J by 5 bases, with 16 bases between them. Germline V gene data show CDR1 as LGHNA and CDR2 as YSLEER. This CDR3 is 15 amino acids long. This CDR3 is CASSQSSGGWTEAFF. In DNA form, the CDR3 reads TGCGCCAGCAGCCAGAGCTCGGGGGGGTGGACTGAAGCTTTCTTT.

The rearrangement joins TRBV5-1 to TRBJ2-1; TRBD2 might be the D (5 bases). The CDR3 is made up of 15 amino acids. Germline values: CDR1 SGHRS, CDR2 YFSETQ. Trimming pared 0 bases from V and 0 bases from J, leaving 7 bases between. CDR3 in amino acids: CASSLGGNSYNEQFF. CDR3 coding DNA: TGCGCCAGCAGCTTGGGAGGGAACTCCTACAATGAGCAGTTCTTC.

The chain combines TRBV4-2 with TRBJ2-2; TRBD2 agrees at 9 bases. Germline CDR1 reads LGHNA; CDR2 reads YNFKEQ. V was clipped by 2 bases and J by 3 bases; unmatched bases: 7. The CDR3 is made up of 17 amino acids. CDR3 coding DNA: TGTGCCAGCAGCCAAAAGATAGCGGGGGCCTACACCGGGGAGCTGTTTTTT. This translates into CASSQKIAGAYTGELFF.

In this sample, this clone is medium-sized. V and J are TRBV19 and TRBJ1-5, with 8 bases lining up with TRBD1. CDR1 is LNHDA and CDR2 is SQIVND in the germline V gene (reference sequence). This CDR3 is 13 amino acids long. The V and J ends lost 4 bases and 7 bases, in that order; junction bases with no gene match: 3. The CDR3 DNA reads TGTGCCAGTAGTAGGGGACAGGAACAGCCCCAGCATTTT. It yields the protein CASSRGQEQPQHF.

V usage is TRBV19 and J usage is TRBJ2-3; D ambiguous. The ends were cut back, 3 bases at V and 0 bases at J, with 10 bases in the middle. The germline V gene has CDR1 LNHDA and CDR2 SQIVND (reference sequence). This CDR3 is built from 15 residues. CDR3 in DNA: TGTGCCAGTAGTATCCCCCAAGCTAGCACAGATACGCAGTATTTT. This gives the protein CASSIPQASTDTQYF. The whole variable domain, filled in from reference TRBV19 and TRBJ2-3, reads DGGITQSPKYLFRKEGQNVTLSCEQNLNHDAMYWYRQDPGQGLRLIYYSQIVNDFQKGDIAEGYSVSREKKESFPLTVTSAQKNPTAFYLCASSIPQASTDTQYFGPGTRLTVL.

CDR3 amino acids: CASSKTGRGSPLHF. In nucleotides, the CDR3 is TGTGCCAGCAGTAAGACAGGGCGGGGATCACCCCTCCACTTT. The genes are TRBV28 and TRBJ1-6, with TRBD1 matching 7 bases. The trim removed 5 bases at V and 10 bases at J, leaving 8 bases unmatched. The CDR3 sequence is 14 residues long. The germline CDR1 and CDR2 sequences are MDHEN and SYDVKM. Based on the CDR3 plus reference TRBV28 and TRBJ1-6, the full variable domain is DVKVTQSSRYLVKRTGEKVFLECVQDMDHENMFWYRQDPGLGLRLIYFSYDVKMKEKGDIPEGYSVSREKKERFSLILESASTNQTSMYLCASSKTGRGSPLHFGNGTRLTVT.

The chain uses TRBV6-5 and TRBJ1-1; 8 nucleotides agree with TRBD1. The CDR3 is made up of 12 amino acids. The V gene's germline CDR1 is MNHEY and CDR2 SVGAGI. J lost 6 bases, V lost 6 bases, and 3 bases had no gene match. The CDR3 region has the DNA TGTGCCAGCAGGGACAGGGCCTCTGAAGCTTTCTTT. Encoded protein: CASRDRASEAFF.

The chain links TRBV7-9 to TRBJ1-2, with a weak D call TRBD1 (5 bases). Germline CDR1 reads SEHNR; CDR2 reads FQNEAQ (reference sequence). This CDR3 has 14 amino acids. Trimming took 5 bases from V and 0 from J, leaving 10 bases between them. CDR3 nucleotide sequence: TGTGCCAGCAGCCCTGGGGCCGCTAACTATGGCTACACCTTC. It encodes CASSPGAANYGYTF. Using reference TRBV7-9 and TRBJ1-2 for the parts outside the CDR3, the full variable domain is DTGVSQNPRHKITKRGQNVTFRCDPISEHNRLYWYRQTLGQGPEFLTYFQNEAQLEKSRLLSDRFSAERPKGSFSTLEIQRTEQGDSAMYLCASSPGAANYGYTFGSGTRLTVV.

The chain is built from TRBV30 and TRBJ1-5; possible D gene TRBD1, 5 bases. CDR3 length equals 14 residues. CDR1 and CDR2 (germline): GTSNPN, SVGIG (reference sequence). Trimming took 5 bases from V and 7 from J, leaving 18 bases between them. The CDR3 DNA reads TGTGCCTGGGCCCTCGGGGGGGTACGGCAGCCCCAGCATTTT. This codes for CAWALGGVRQPQHF.

V gene TRBV28 combines with J gene TRBJ1-2; D gene ambiguous. The germline CDR1 and CDR2 sequences are MDHEN and SYDVKM. The CDR3 runs to 12 residues. V was shortened by 7 bases and J by 8 bases, with 14 bases between the two germline ends. The CDR3 DNA reads as TGTGCCAGCACCGACTGGATCGTGGGCTACACCTTC. This gives the protein CASTDWIVGYTF.

This clone was picked up a small number of times. The chain links TRBV10-3 to TRBJ1-2; 8 nucleotides match TRBD1. From germline, CDR1 is ENHRY and CDR2 SYGVKD. The CDR3 is made up of 14 amino acids. V dropped 4 bases and J dropped 2; count of bases not matched to a gene: 3. The CDR3 DNA follows: TGTGCCATCAGTGCCGGACAGGGCAACTATGGCTACACCTTC. Protein sequence: CAISAGQGNYGYTF.

The chain combines TRBV6-5 with TRBJ1-2; D is ambiguous. The V end lost 0 bases, the J end lost 6 bases, and 11 bases lay between the germline ends. This CDR3 is built from 14 residues. Germline CDR1 MNHEY, CDR2 SVGAGI. CDR3 nucleotides: TGTGCCAGCAGTTACTCACGGGAATCTCATGGCTACACCTTC. It codes for CASSYSRESHGYTF.

This clone was recorded only once. The chain combines TRBV25-1 with TRBJ1-3; the D gene is possibly TRBD1 (6 bases). The CDR3 runs 15 residues. The germline gives CDR1 MGHDK, CDR2 SYGVNS. The V end was cut by 8 bases, the J end by 6 bases, with 20 bases between. The CDR3: CASPTGVGSENTIYF. CDR3 DNA: TGTGCCAGCCCGACAGGAGTAGGGTCGGAAAACACCATATATTTT.

CDR3 amino acids: CASSPGGNQPQHF. In DNA, the CDR3 is TGTGCCAGCTCACCCGGGGGGAATCAGCCCCAGCATTTT. The chain couples TRBV18 to TRBJ1-5; D is perhaps TRBD1 (5 bases). Germline assignment: CDR1 KGHSH and CDR2 LQKENI. CDR3 length equals 13 residues. The germline V and J ends were trimmed by 3 bases and 4 bases, with 7 bases remaining between them.

The chain carries TRBV7-3 and TRBJ2-7, with 8 bases identical to TRBD1. Germline trimming cut 5 bases from V and 10 bases from J; bases unmatched to any gene: 13. The CDR3 consists of 14 residues. CDR1 and CDR2 (germline): SGHTA, FQGTGA. The DNA of the CDR3 is TGTGCCAGCAGCGAGGGGACAGGTGGGGCGCAACAGTACTTC. Translating gives CASSEGTGGAQQYF. The full variable domain, in which reference TRBV7-3 and TRBJ2-7 provide the parts outside the CDR3, is GAGVSQTPSNKVTEKGKYVELRCDPISGHTALYWYRQSLGQGPEFLIYFQGTGAADDSGLPNDRFFAVRPEGSVSTLKIQRTERGDSAVYLCASSEGTGGAQQYFGPGTRLTVT.

V gene TRBV7-9 combines with J gene TRBJ1-2; D gene ambiguous. The CDR3 sequence is 14 residues long. Trimming removed 2 bases from V and 8 bases from J, with 15 bases in between. The germline V gene has CDR1 SEHNR and CDR2 FQNEAQ (reference sequence). The CDR3 spells CASSLTPEVYGYTF. The CDR3, as DNA: TGTGCCAGCAGCTTAACCCCCGAGGTATACGGCTACACCTTC.

The CDR3 spells CSAWSGTEAFF. CDR3 coding DNA: TGCAGTGCTTGGAGCGGAACTGAAGCTTTCTTT. The chain links TRBV20-1 to TRBJ1-1; D remains ambiguous. The germline CDR1 and CDR2 sequences are DFQATT and SNEGSKA (reference sequence). V shed 5 bases and J shed 5 bases, with 9 bases lying between them. The CDR3 has 11 amino acids.

V usage is TRBV11-2 and J usage is TRBJ1-4; D possibly corresponds to TRBD1 (5 bases). The CDR3 has 15 residues. CDR1 and CDR2 from the germline V gene are SGHAT and FQNNGV. Deletions cut 5 bases from V and 8 bases from J, with 18 bases between. The CDR3 reads CASSPQPGVGEKLFF. CDR3 sequence (DNA): TGTGCCAGCAGCCCACAGCCGGGGGTCGGAGAAAAACTGTTTTTT.